The TCR beta chain under discussion was sequenced for a study of blood T cell repertoires in COVID-19. The overall study: Sites across the United States, Italy and Spain contributed samples from acute and convalescent COVID-19.

This CDR3 region has 14 residues. Germline-derived CDR1 and CDR2 are MNHEY and SVGAGI. Some clones are missing from TCRdb's copy, which holds only in-frame ones; the method was immunoSEQ multiplex PCR. The sample records around 72,000 clones, more than 75% being singletons. Points on this clone: A junction end diverges from the germline sequence, so it may reflect a read error.

The receptor was derived from a man between 65 and 85 years old with active or convalescent COVID-19. The chain is built from TRBV6-5 and TRBJ1-5; the D gene is possibly TRBD1 (6 bases). Sequences were obtained from peripheral blood. The CDR3 DNA sequence: TGTGTCAGCAGCCGGACAGATAGCAATCAGCCCCAGCATTTT. Amino acid sequence: CVSSRTDSNQPQHF.